Listed below are T cell receptor beta chains from one sample, sequenced in a study of T cells in Graves' hyperthyroidism and ophthalmopathy. Each CDR3 protein gets one entry after TCRdb re-called the multiplex PCR reads with MiXCR. The sample holds about 400,000 distinct CDR3 sequences, 13% to 15% seen once. Sequenced input: blood. The receptors come from a woman in her sixties with Graves' ophthalmopathy. Each CDR3 is given with its conserved first and last residue. Fields, in order: clone size, D gene, J gene, V gene, CDR3 DNA, CDR3 protein. D genes are given only for firm matches. For some rows the clone size is stated as once, few or many, or as a class when expanded; others skip it.

many,TRBD1,TRBJ2-5,TRBV12-3/TRBV12-4,TGTGCCAGCAGTCGACCGGGACAGGGGGGTGAGACCCAGTACTTC,CASSRPGQGGETQYF
NA,NA,TRBJ1-1,TRBV11-1,TGTGCCAGCAGCTTAACAACTACATACAGGACTGAAGCTTTCTTT,CASSLTTTYRTEAFF
NA,NA,TRBJ2-5,TRBV4-1,TGCGCCAGCAGCCAAGCCCCCACAACCGTGACCAGGTGGCAAGAGACCCAGTACTTC,CASSQAPTTVTRWQETQYF
many,NA,TRBJ2-7,TRBV24-1,TGTGCCACCTCAGGAACAGGCGGATCCTACGAGCAGTACTTC,CATSGTGGSYEQYF
few,TRBD2,TRBJ2-7,TRBV6-1,TGTGCCAGCAGTTCACTAGCGGGAGGAGAGCAGTACTTC,CASSSLAGGEQYF
few,NA,TRBJ1-2,TRBV30,TGTGCCTGGAGGGCAGGGAATCCCTATGGCTACACCTTC,CAWRAGNPYGYTF
few,TRBD2,TRBJ2-6,TRBV5-1,TGCGCCAGCAGCTTGGCGGGAGGGCCATCTGGGGCCAACGTCCTGACTTTC,CASSLAGGPSGANVLTF
NA,TRBD2,TRBJ2-7,TRBV4-1,TGCGCCAGCAGCCATTTTGGCGGGAGGGCAAGGGAGCAGTACTTC,CASSHFGGRAREQYF
many,NA,TRBJ2-7,TRBV7-8,TGTGCCAGCAGCTCTACAGGGTTTATCCACGAGCAGTACTTC,CASSSTGFIHEQYF
many,NA,TRBJ2-1,TRBV11-1,TGTGCCAGCAGCTTCCAGGATCGAAATGAGCAGTTCTTC,CASSFQDRNEQFF
many,NA,TRBJ2-1,TRBV24-1,TGTGCCACCAGTGATGGATTTGGGGGAGGATCCTACAATGAGCAGTTCTTC,CATSDGFGGGSYNEQFF
NA,TRBD2,TRBJ2-1,TRBV24-1,TGTGCCACCAGGGGAGGGCCCAACAATGAGCAGTTCTTC,CATRGGPNNEQFF
many,TRBD2,TRBJ2-2,TRBV12-3/TRBV12-4,TGTGCCAGCAGACGCCGGACTAGCGGGTCGAACACCGGGGAGCTGTTTTTT,CASRRRTSGSNTGELFF
few,NA,TRBJ2-2,TRBV4-1,TGCGCCAGCAGCCAAGATGTGAACACCGGGGAGCTGTTTTTT,CASSQDVNTGELFF
NA,NA,TRBJ2-2,TRBV11-2,TGTGCCAGCAGCCCCGCCGGCGTACGGAGGACCGGGGAGCTGTTTTTT,CASSPAGVRRTGELFF
many,NA,TRBJ2-5,TRBV4-1,TGCGCCAGCAGCCAAGATCAATCCGTGTACCAAGAGACCCAGTACTTC,CASSQDQSVYQETQYF
many,NA,TRBJ1-1,TRBV6-1,TGTGCCAGCAGTGAAGCGCTTCGAGGGCCTGAAGCTTTCTTT,CASSEALRGPEAFF
many,NA,TRBJ2-2,TRBV3-1,TGTGCCAGCAGCCAAGATGGTACAGGGAGGTCCGGGGAGCTGTTTTTT,CASSQDGTGRSGELFF
NA,NA,TRBJ2-1,TRBV7-2,TGTGCCAGCAGCTTAGGGGTACGGCCATCCTACAATGAGCAGTTCTTC,CASSLGVRPSYNEQFF
many,NA,TRBJ2-1,TRBV20-1,TGCACCGTTCAGGCCACCTACAATGAGCAGTTCTTC,CTVQATYNEQFF
few,TRBD2,TRBJ2-7,TRBV6-2/TRBV6-3,TGTGCCAGCAGTACCGGGACTAGCGATCTGTACGAGCAGTACTTC,CASSTGTSDLYEQYF
many,NA,TRBJ2-3,TRBV11-2,TGTGCCAGCAATTGGCTAGCCAGCACAGATACGCAGTATTTT,CASNWLASTDTQYF
NA,NA,TRBJ1-1,TRBV7-9,TGTGCCAGCAGCTTAGGTTTGAACGCTGAAGCTTTCTTT,CASSLGLNAEAFF
NA,NA,TRBJ1-3,TRBV7-8,TGTGCCAGCAGCTCCCCTTCCCCAGGGGCGCGAGGCGGAAACACCATATATTTT,CASSSPSPGARGGNTIYF
few,NA,TRBJ2-7,TRBV4-1,TGCGCCAGCAGCCAAGATTCGACCGAGCAGTACTTC,CASSQDSTEQYF
NA,NA,TRBJ2-2,TRBV24-1,TGTGCCACCAGTGACCACAGGAGTCCCGGGGAGCTGTTTTTT,CATSDHRSPGELFF
few,TRBD2,TRBJ2-3,TRBV15,TGTGCCACCAGCAGAGATCGAGGGGAGGGGACAGATACGCAGTATTTT,CATSRDRGEGTDTQYF
many,TRBD1,TRBJ1-5,TRBV28,TGTGCCAGCAGTTCTCCGACAGGGGCAAGCAATCAGCCCCAGCATTTT,CASSSPTGASNQPQHF
many,NA,TRBJ2-2,TRBV27,TGTGCCAGCAGTTTAAGCTGGACGTCCGGGGAGCTGTTTTTT,CASSLSWTSGELFF
many,NA,TRBJ2-3,TRBV5-1,TGCGCCAGCAGCTTGGACCCGCGCGCCACAGATACGCAGTATTTT,CASSLDPRATDTQYF
many,NA,TRBJ2-5,TRBV13,TGTGCCAGCAGCTTAGAAAGGACAGAAGAGACCCAGTACTTC,CASSLERTEETQYF
few,NA,TRBJ2-7,TRBV28,TGTGCCAGCAGTTTGATCGGACGGAGTAGAGAGCAGTACTTC,CASSLIGRSREQYF
NA,TRBD1,TRBJ2-1,TRBV5-4,TGTGCCAGCAGCCAAGGACAGGTTTCCTCCTACAATGAGCAGTTCTTC,CASSQGQVSSYNEQFF
many,NA,TRBJ2-5,TRBV7-2,TGTGCCAGCAGTCTGTTAGGGGCGCGGGAGACCCAGTACTTC,CASSLLGARETQYF
many,TRBD1,TRBJ2-7,TRBV5-1,TGCGCCAGCAGCGGGAGACAGGGGGCAGGCGAGCAGTACTTC,CASSGRQGAGEQYF
few,TRBD1,TRBJ2-5,TRBV9,TGTGCCAGCAGCGTAGACAGGGGGCCAGAGACCCAGTACTTC,CASSVDRGPETQYF
NA,TRBD2,TRBJ2-1,TRBV7-2,TGTGCCAGCAGCCCTCGGACTAGCGGGAGAGTATACAATGAGCAGTTCTTC,CASSPRTSGRVYNEQFF
NA,NA,TRBJ1-1,TRBV9,TGTGCCAGCAGTCCCCTAAAAAAGGGGGGCACTGAAGCTTTCTTT,CASSPLKKGGTEAFF
many,TRBD2,TRBJ2-3,TRBV2,TGTGCCAGCGCCGCCCTAGCGGGAGGAACAGATACGCAGTATTTT,CASAALAGGTDTQYF
NA,NA,TRBJ2-7,TRBV20-1,TGCAGTGCTGGCCGTCAACTAGGCCGGAGCTCCTACGAGCAGTACTTC,CSAGRQLGRSSYEQYF
many,TRBD1,TRBJ1-6,TRBV27,TGTGCCAGCAGTCCTGACAGGGGCAGGATTGGTTATGATTCACCCCTCCACTTT,CASSPDRGRIGYDSPLHF
many,TRBD2,TRBJ2-2,TRBV7-6,TGTGCCAGCAGCGTCTTAGCGGGAGAGATCACCGGGGAGCTGTTTTTT,CASSVLAGEITGELFF
few,NA,TRBJ1-2,TRBV6-1,TGTGCCACCACGACAGGAGGGGATGGCTACACCTTC,CATTTGGDGYTF
many,NA,TRBJ2-7,TRBV20-1,TGCAGTTTCACTGGGGGAGGCACCTACGAGCAGTACTTC,CSFTGGGTYEQYF
few,NA,TRBJ1-4,TRBV6-1,TGTGCCAGCAGTTATAGGGGAGCGGACGAAAAACTGTTTTTT,CASSYRGADEKLFF
many,TRBD2,TRBJ2-3,TRBV5-1,TGCGCCAGCAGCGCCACTAGCGGGAAACAAGCAGATACGCAGTATTTT,CASSATSGKQADTQYF
many,NA,TRBJ1-1,TRBV2,TGTGCCAGCAGTCTATGGAGGCAGAGCACTGAAGCTTTCTTT,CASSLWRQSTEAFF
many,NA,TRBJ1-2,TRBV15,TGTGCCACCAGCAGAGAGTTCGAAGACTACACCTTC,CATSREFEDYTF
NA,NA,TRBJ2-5,TRBV9,TGTGCCAGCAGCGTAGGAGGGGCGGGTACGGAGACCCAGTACTTC,CASSVGGAGTETQYF
few,NA,TRBJ1-4,TRBV28,TGTGCCAGCAGTCTAAGGGTCGGAGGGGCCAAAGGAGAAAAACTGTTTTTT,CASSLRVGGAKGEKLFF
few,NA,TRBJ1-1,TRBV20-1,TGCAGTGCCAACTGGGGGCATATGAACACTGAAGCTTTCTTT,CSANWGHMNTEAFF
many,NA,TRBJ1-1,TRBV6-5,TGTGCCAGCAGTTACTCTCCAGGGGAAGCTGAAGCTTTCTTT,CASSYSPGEAEAFF
NA,NA,TRBJ2-7,TRBV6-1,TGTGCCAGCGGTCTCACGAGCTCCTACGAGCAGTACTTC,CASGLTSSYEQYF
many,NA,TRBJ2-7,TRBV3-1,TGTGCCAGCAGCCAAGGGGGCTACGAGCAGTACTTC,CASSQGGYEQYF